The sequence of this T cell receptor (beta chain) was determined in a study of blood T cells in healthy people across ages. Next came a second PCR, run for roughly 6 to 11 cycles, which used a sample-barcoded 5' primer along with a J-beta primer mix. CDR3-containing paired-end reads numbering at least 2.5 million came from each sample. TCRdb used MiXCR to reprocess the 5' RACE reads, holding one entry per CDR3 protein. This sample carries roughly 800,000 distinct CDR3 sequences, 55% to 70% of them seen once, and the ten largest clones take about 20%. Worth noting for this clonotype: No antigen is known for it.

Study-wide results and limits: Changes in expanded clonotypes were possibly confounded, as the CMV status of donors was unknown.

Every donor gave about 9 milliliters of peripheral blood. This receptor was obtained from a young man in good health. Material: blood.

For the CDR3, the DNA is TGCGCCAGCAGCGTGGGACAGGGGGCCTGGGGCTACACCTTC. As protein: CASSVGQGAWGYTF. V and J are TRBV5-1 and TRBJ1-2; 12 bases fit TRBD1. V lost 4 bases to trimming and J lost 8 bases; unmatched junction nucleotides: 6. Looked up from germline, CDR1 is SGHRS and CDR2 is YFSETQ. The CDR3 spans 14 residues.